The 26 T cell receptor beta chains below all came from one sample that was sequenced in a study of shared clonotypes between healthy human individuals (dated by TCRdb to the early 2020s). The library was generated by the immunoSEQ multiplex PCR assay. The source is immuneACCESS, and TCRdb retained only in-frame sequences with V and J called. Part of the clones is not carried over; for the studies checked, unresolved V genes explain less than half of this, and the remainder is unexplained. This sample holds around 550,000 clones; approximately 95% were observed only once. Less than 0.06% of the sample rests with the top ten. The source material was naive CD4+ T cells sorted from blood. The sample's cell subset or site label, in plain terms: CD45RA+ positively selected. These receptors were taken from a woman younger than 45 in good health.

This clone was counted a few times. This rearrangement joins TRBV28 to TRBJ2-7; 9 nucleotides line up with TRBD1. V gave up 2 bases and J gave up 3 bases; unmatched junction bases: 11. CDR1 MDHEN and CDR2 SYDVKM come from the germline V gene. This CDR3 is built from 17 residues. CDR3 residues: CASSLPRRWTGVYEQYF. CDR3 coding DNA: TGTGCCAGCAGTTTACCCCGCCGTTGGACAGGGGTCTACGAGCAGTACTTC. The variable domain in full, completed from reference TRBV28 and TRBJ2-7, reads DVKVTQSSRYLVKRTGEKVFLECVQDMDHENMFWYRQDPGLGLRLIYFSYDVKMKEKGDIPEGYSVSREKKERFSLILESASTNQTSMYLCASSLPRRWTGVYEQYFGPGTRLTVT.

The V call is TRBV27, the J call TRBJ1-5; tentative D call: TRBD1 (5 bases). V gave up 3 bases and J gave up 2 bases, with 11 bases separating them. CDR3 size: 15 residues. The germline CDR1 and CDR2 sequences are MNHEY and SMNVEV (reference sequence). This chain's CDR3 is CASSLGGAGNQPQHF. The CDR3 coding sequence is TGTGCCAGCAGTTTGGGTGGGGCAGGCAATCAGCCCCAGCATTTT.

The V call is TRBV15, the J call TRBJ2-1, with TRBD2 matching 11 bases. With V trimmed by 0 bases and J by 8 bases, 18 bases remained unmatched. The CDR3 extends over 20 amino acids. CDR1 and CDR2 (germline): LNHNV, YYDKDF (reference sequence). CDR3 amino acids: CATSREGTSGSSSLPDEQFF. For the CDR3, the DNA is TGTGCCACCAGCAGAGAGGGAACTAGCGGGAGTTCGAGTTTACCGGATGAGCAGTTCTTC. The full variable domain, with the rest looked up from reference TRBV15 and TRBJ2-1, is DAMVIQNPRYQVTQFGKPVTLSCSQTLNHNVMYWYQQKSSQAPKLLFHYYDKDFNNEADTPDNFQSRRPNTSFCFLDIRSPGLGDTAMYLCATSREGTSGSSSLPDEQFFGPGTRLTVL.

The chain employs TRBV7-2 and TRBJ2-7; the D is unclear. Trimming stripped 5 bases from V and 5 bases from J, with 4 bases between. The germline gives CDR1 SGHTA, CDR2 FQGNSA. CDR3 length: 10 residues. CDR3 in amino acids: CASSPNEQYF. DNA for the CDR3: TGTGCCAGCAGCCCCAACGAGCAGTACTTC.

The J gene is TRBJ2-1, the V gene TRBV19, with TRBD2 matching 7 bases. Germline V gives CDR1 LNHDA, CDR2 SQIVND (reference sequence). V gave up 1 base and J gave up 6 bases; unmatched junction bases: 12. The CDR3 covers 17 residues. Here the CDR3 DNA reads TGTGCCAGTAGTATAGGGAGGGAGGGGCGGTTGAGCAATGAGCAGTTCTTC. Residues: CASSIGREGRLSNEQFF. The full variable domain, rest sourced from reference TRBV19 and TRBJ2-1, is DGGITQSPKYLFRKEGQNVTLSCEQNLNHDAMYWYRQDPGQGLRLIYYSQIVNDFQKGDIAEGYSVSREKKESFPLTVTSAQKNPTAFYLCASSIGREGRLSNEQFFGPGTRLTVL.

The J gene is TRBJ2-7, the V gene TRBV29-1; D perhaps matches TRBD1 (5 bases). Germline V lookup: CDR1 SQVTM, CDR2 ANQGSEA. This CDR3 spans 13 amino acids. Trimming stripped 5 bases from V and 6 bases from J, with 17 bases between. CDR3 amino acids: CSVRPALRGEQYF. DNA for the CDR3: TGCAGCGTTCGCCCAGCCCTAAGGGGCGAGCAGTACTTC.

CDR3 sequence (DNA): TGTGCCTGGAGCTCGGGACTAGCGGGAGCGAGCACCGGGGAGCTGTTTTTT. Its translation: CAWSSGLAGASTGELFF. The gene calls are TRBV30 and TRBJ2-2, with 14 bases matching TRBD2. Germline V lookup: CDR1 GTSNPN, CDR2 SVGIG (reference sequence). The CDR3 runs to 17 residues. Trimming removed 3 bases from V and 4 bases from J; junction bases left unmatched: 7.

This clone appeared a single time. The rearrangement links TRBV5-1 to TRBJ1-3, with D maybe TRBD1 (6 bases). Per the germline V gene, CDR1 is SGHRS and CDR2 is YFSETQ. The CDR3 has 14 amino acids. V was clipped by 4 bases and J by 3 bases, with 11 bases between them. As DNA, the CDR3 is TGCGCCAGCAGCGTGGACAGAGGTGGAAACACCATATATTTT. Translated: CASSVDRGGNTIYF. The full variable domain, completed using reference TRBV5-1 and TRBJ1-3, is KAGVTQTPRYLIKTRGQQVTLSCSPISGHRSVSWYQQTPGQGLQFLFEYFSETQRNKGNFPGRFSGRQFSNSRSEMNVSTLELGDSALYLCASSVDRGGNTIYFGEGSWLTVV.

CDR3 coding DNA: TGTGCCAGCTCGTCCCTGGGGGAGACCCAGTACTTC. It translates to CASSSLGETQYF. The chain joins TRBV18 to TRBJ2-5; D unresolved. The CDR3 has 12 amino acids. Deletions cut 6 bases from V and 5 bases from J, with 10 bases between. Germline CDR1 is KGHSH and CDR2 is LQKENI.

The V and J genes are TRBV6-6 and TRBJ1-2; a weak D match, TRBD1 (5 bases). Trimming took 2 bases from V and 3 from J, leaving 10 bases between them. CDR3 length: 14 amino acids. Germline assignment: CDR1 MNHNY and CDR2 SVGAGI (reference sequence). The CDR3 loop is CASSYNRDYYGYTF. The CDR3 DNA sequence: TGTGCCAGCAGTTACAATAGGGACTACTATGGCTACACCTTC.

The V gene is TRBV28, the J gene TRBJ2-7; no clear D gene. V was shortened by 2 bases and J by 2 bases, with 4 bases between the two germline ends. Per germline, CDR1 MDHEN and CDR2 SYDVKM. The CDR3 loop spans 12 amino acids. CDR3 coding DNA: TGTGCCAGCAGTTTAACGACCTACGAGCAGTACTTC. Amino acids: CASSLTTYEQYF.

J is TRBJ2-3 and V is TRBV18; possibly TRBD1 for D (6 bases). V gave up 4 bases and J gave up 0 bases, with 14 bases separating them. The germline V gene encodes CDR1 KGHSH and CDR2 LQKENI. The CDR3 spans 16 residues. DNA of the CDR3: TGTGCCAGCTCACTTCGGGACATTTCTAGCACAGATACGCAGTATTTT. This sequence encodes CASSLRDISSTDTQYF.

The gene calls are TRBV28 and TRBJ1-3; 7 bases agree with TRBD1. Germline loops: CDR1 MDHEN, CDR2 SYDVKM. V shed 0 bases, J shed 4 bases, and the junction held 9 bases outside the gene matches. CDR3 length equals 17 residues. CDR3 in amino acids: CASSLWYKGAKGNTIYF. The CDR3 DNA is TGTGCCAGCAGTTTATGGTACAAGGGGGCGAAAGGAAACACCATATATTTT.

For the CDR3, the DNA is TGCGCCAGCAGCGAAAGCTACCTCACGAGGGGAAACATTCAGTACTTC. Translation gives CASSESYLTRGNIQYF. V gene TRBV4-1 combines with J gene TRBJ2-4; D may be TRBD1 or TRBD2 (5 bases each). Trimming cost V 5 bases and J 6 bases, with 20 bases left between them. The germline CDR1 and CDR2 sequences are MGHRA and YSYEKL. The CDR3 is made up of 16 amino acids.

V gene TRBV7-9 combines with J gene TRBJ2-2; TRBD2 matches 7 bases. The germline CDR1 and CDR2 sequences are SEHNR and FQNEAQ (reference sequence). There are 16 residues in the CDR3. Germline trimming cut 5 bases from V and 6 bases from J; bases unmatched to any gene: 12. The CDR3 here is CASSPPGTTKAGELFF. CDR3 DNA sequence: TGTGCCAGCAGCCCGCCCGGGACTACTAAAGCCGGGGAGCTGTTTTTT.

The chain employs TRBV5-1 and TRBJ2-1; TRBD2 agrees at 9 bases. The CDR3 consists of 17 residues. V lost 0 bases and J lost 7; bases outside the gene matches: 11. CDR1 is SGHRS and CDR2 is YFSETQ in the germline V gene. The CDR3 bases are TGCGCCAGCAGCTTGGGATTTTCTAGCGGGATAGGTAATGAGCAGTTCTTC. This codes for CASSLGFSSGIGNEQFF.

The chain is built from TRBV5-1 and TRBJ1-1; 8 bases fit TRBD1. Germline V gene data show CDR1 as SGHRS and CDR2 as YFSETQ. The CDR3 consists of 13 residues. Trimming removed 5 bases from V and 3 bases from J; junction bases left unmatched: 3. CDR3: CASSPGQDTEAFF. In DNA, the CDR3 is TGCGCCAGCAGTCCGGGACAGGACACTGAAGCTTTCTTT.

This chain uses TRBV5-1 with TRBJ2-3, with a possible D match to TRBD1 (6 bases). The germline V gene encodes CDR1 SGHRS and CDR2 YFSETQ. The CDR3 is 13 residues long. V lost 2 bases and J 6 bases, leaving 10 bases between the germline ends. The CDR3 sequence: CASSFDRPDTQYF. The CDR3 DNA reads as TGCGCCAGCAGCTTCGACAGGCCCGATACGCAGTATTTT.

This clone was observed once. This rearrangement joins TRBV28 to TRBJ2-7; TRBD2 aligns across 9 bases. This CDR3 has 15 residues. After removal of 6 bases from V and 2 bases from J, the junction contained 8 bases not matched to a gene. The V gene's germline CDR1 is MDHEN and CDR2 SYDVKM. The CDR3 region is CASRGIAGVTYEQYF. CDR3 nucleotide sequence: TGTGCCAGCAGGGGAATAGCGGGAGTGACCTACGAGCAGTACTTC.

The chain's CDR3 is CASSFQNYEQYF. CDR3 sequence (DNA): TGTGCCAGCAGCTTTCAAAACTACGAGCAGTACTTC. V gene TRBV7-2 combines with J gene TRBJ2-7; the D is unclear. The CDR3 extends over 12 amino acids. From germline, CDR1 is SGHTA and CDR2 FQGNSA. V was shortened by 3 bases and J by 3 bases, with 6 bases between the two germline ends. Variable domain in full (rest from reference TRBV7-2 and TRBJ2-7): GAGVSQSPSNKVTEKGKDVELRCDPISGHTALYWYRQSLGQGLEFLIYFQGNSAPDKSGLPSDRFSAERTGGSVSTLTIQRTQQEDSAVYLCASSFQNYEQYFGPGTRLTVT.

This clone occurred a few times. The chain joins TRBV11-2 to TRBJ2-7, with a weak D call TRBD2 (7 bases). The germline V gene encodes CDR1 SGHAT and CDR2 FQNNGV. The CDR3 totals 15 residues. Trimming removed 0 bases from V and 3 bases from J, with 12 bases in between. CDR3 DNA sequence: TGTGCCAGCAGCTTAGATCAGGGGAGGGTCTACGAGCAGTACTTC. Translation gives CASSLDQGRVYEQYF.

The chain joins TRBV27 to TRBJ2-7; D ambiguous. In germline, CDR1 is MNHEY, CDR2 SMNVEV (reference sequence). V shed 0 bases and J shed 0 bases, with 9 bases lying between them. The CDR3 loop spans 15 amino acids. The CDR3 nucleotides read TGTGCCAGCAGTTTATCGCAAAGCAGCTCCTACGAGCAGTACTTC. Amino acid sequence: CASSLSQSSSYEQYF.

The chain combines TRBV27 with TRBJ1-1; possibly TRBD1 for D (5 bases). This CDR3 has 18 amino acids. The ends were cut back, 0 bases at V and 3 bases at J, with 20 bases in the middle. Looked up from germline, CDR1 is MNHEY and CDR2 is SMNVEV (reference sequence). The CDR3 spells CASSLSPGGGTGYTEAFF. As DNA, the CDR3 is TGTGCCAGCAGTTTATCCCCCGGGGGGGGTACAGGTTACACTGAAGCTTTCTTT.

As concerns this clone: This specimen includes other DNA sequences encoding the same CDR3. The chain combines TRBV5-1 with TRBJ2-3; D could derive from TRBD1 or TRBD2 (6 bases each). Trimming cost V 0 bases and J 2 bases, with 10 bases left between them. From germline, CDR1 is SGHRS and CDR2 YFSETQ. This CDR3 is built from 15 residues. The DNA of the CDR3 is TGCGCCAGCAGCTTGGTCGGGGGCCCCACAGATACGCAGTATTTT. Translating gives CASSLVGGPTDTQYF.

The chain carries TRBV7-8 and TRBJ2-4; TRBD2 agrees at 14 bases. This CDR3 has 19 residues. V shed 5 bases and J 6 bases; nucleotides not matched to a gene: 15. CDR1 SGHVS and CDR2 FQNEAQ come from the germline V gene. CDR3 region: CASSMRLAGGRGGVNIQYF. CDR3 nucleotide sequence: TGTGCCAGCAGCATGCGACTAGCGGGAGGGCGAGGAGGGGTAAACATTCAGTACTTC. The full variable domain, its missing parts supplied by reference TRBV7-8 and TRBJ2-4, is GAGVSQSPRYKVAKRGQDVALRCDPISGHVSLFWYQQALGQGPEFLTYFQNEAQLDKSGLPSDRFFAERPEGSVSTLKIQRTQQEDSAVYLCASSMRLAGGRGGVNIQYFGAGTRLSVL.

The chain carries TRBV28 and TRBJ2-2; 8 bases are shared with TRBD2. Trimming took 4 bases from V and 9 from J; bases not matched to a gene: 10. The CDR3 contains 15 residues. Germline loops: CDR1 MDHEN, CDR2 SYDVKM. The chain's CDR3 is CASSYGTRVFRELFF. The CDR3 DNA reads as TGTGCCAGCAGTTACGGGACTAGGGTTTTCCGGGAGCTGTTTTTT.